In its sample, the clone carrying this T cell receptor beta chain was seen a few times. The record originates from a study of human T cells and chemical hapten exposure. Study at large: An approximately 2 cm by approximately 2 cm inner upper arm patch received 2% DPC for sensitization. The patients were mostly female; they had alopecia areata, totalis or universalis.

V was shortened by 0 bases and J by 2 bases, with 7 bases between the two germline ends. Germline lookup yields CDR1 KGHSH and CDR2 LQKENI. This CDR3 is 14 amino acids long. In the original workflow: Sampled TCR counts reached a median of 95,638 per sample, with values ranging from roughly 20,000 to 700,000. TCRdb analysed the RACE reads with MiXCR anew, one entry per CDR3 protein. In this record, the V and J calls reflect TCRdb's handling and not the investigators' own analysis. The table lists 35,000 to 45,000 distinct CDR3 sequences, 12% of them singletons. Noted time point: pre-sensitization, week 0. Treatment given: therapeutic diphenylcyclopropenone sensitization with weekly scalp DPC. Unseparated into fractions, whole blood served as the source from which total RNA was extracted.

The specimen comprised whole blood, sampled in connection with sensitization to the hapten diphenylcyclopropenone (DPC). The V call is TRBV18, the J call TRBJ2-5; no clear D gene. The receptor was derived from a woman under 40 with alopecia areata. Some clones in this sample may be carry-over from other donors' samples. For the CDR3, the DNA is TGTGCCAGCTCACCACCGACACAGCAAGAGACCCAGTACTTC. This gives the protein CASSPPTQQETQYF.